Each of the 30 T cell receptor beta chains below was sequenced from the same sample in a study of T cell responses to AZD1222 COVID-19 vaccine. The table came from immunoSEQ multiplex PCR; TCRdb's copy has only in-frame clones and leaves some out. In the table there are approximately 150,000 clones, about 92% of which are singletons. This material consisted of peripheral blood, taken 28 days after the second AZD1222 dose. These receptors all stem from an adult who received the AZD1222 COVID-19 vaccine.

This clone is medium-sized in the sample. The chain is built from TRBV3-1 (or the pseudogene TRBV3-2) and TRBJ2-7; 8 bases are shared with TRBD1. After removal of 5 bases from V and 4 bases from J, the junction contained 10 bases not matched to a gene. The CDR3 is made up of 15 amino acids. In germline, CDR1 is LGHDT, CDR2 YNNKEL (reference sequence). CDR3 sequence reads: CASSDRAGGSYEQYF. For the CDR3, the DNA is TGTGCCAGCAGCGACCGGGCAGGGGGCAGTTACGAGCAGTACTTC.

V gene TRBV6-5 combines with J gene TRBJ2-1; 7 bases align to TRBD1. The trim removed 6 bases at V and 0 bases at J, leaving 5 bases unmatched. Looked up from germline, CDR1 is MNHEY and CDR2 is SVGAGI. The CDR3 length is 15 residues. The CDR3 DNA reads as TGTGCCAGCAGCAGACAGGGAGTCTCCTACAATGAGCAGTTCTTC. Its protein is CASSRQGVSYNEQFF.

V is TRBV28 and J is TRBJ1-5; 7 positions agree with TRBD1. This CDR3 has 15 residues. Germline CDR1 and CDR2: MDHEN and SYDVKM. Trimming removed 6 bases from V and 6 bases from J; junction bases left unmatched: 11. CDR3 region: CASSLSSGGTQPQHF. The CDR3 DNA reads TGTGCCAGCAGCTTGTCATCAGGGGGAACTCAGCCCCAGCATTTT.

The chain recombines TRBV7-9 with TRBJ1-1; no definite D call. The CDR3 runs 14 residues. The germline V and J ends were trimmed by 3 bases and 7 bases, with 15 bases remaining between them. Germline V CDR1 and CDR2: SEHNR, FQNEAQ (reference sequence). The DNA for the CDR3 is TGTGCCAGCAGCTTGGACCTAAGCCCCTTTGAAGCTTTCTTT. This encodes CASSLDLSPFEAFF.

This sequence joins TRBV7-9 and TRBJ2-3, with D uncertain. The CDR3 extends over 13 amino acids. Trimming cost V 3 bases and J 6 bases, with 10 bases left between them. Germline lookup yields CDR1 SEHNR and CDR2 FQNEAQ (reference sequence). In DNA form, the CDR3 reads TGTGCCAGCAGCTTCACGGGTGTGGATACGCAGTATTTT. Translating it yields CASSFTGVDTQYF.

The J gene is TRBJ1-2, the V gene TRBV6-2 or TRBV6-3, with a possible D match to TRBD1 (6 bases). The CDR3 is 15 amino acids. V was cut by 7 bases and J by 4 bases, with 19 bases left in between. From germline, CDR1 is MNHEY and CDR2 SVGEGT. Here the CDR3 DNA reads TGTGCCAGCACCCCCGGGCGGGACAAAGTCTATGGCTACACCTTC. It is translated as CASTPGRDKVYGYTF.

This clone was seen just once. V usage is TRBV7-2 and J usage is TRBJ1-5, with TRBD1 as a possible D gene (5 bases). The V gene lost 5 bases and the J gene lost 0 bases, with 11 bases spanning the gap. Germline V gene sequence: CDR1 SGHTA, CDR2 FQGNSA. This CDR3 has 15 amino acids. The DNA for the CDR3 is TGTGCCAGCAGCGAAAGGGGAAATAGCAATCAGCCCCAGCATTTT. This gives the protein CASSERGNSNQPQHF.

J is TRBJ2-2 and V is TRBV12-5; 7 positions agree with TRBD2. Germline V gives CDR1 LGHNT, CDR2 FRNRAP. The CDR3 loop spans 14 amino acids. The junction had 5 bases not matched to a gene; V was cut back by 6 bases and J by 4 bases. CDR3 in DNA: TGTGCTAGTGGCCTCGGGGAGGGCACCGGGGAGCTGTTTTTT. Its protein is CASGLGEGTGELFF.

The genes are TRBV3-1 (or the pseudogene TRBV3-2) and TRBJ2-7, with D unclear. Germline lookup yields CDR1 LGHDT and CDR2 YNNKEL (reference sequence). V was trimmed by 1 base and J by 6 bases, leaving 4 bases between them. This CDR3 region has 11 residues. CDR3 amino acids: CASSQVAEQYF. The CDR3 region has the DNA TGTGCCAGCAGCCAAGTGGCCGAGCAGTACTTC.

The V gene is TRBV4-3, the J gene TRBJ2-2; D gene ambiguous. Deletions cut 3 bases from V and 0 bases from J, with 5 bases between. The CDR3 is 14 residues long. The germline V gene encodes CDR1 LGHNA and CDR2 YSLEER. The DNA for the CDR3 is TGCGCCAGCAGCCACACAGCGAACACCGGGGAGCTGTTTTTT. This encodes CASSHTANTGELFF.

This clone was observed a handful of times. The chain carries TRBV11-2 and TRBJ2-7; TRBD1 is a possible D gene (6 bases). Deletions cut 1 base from V and 0 bases from J, with 10 bases between. The CDR3 has 15 residues. The germline CDR1 and CDR2 sequences are SGHAT and FQNNGV. The CDR3 DNA is TGTGCCAGCAGCTTAGGTCAGGGGAACTCCTACGAGCAGTACTTC. It translates to CASSLGQGNSYEQYF.

This clone was recorded once. The V call is TRBV14, the J call TRBJ1-1, with D hard to call. This CDR3 has 13 residues. V was pared by 0 bases and J by 5 bases, with 7 bases between. Per germline, CDR1 SGHDN and CDR2 FVKESK. CDR3 region: CASSQDRITEAFF. In DNA, the CDR3 is TGTGCCAGCAGCCAAGATAGGATAACTGAAGCTTTCTTT.

This clone was seen a single time. This CDR3 is CAWRGLAAGELFF. CDR3 sequence (DNA): TGTGCCTGGAGGGGACTAGCGGCCGGGGAGCTGTTTTTT. The chain has TRBV30 and TRBJ2-2, with 11 nucleotides matching TRBD2. V gave up 3 bases and J gave up 6 bases; unmatched junction bases: 0. The CDR3 runs to 13 residues. The germline V gene has CDR1 GTSNPN and CDR2 SVGIG (reference sequence).

This CDR3 reads CASSRRGGEKLFF. The CDR3 DNA sequence: TGTGCCAGCAGCCGAAGGGGGGGAGAAAAACTGTTTTTT. The chain recombines TRBV7-8 with TRBJ1-4; TRBD1 might be the D (6 bases). V was trimmed by 5 bases and J by 8 bases, leaving 12 bases between them. Germline assignment: CDR1 SGHVS and CDR2 FQNEAQ. The length of the CDR3 is 13 residues.

The genes are TRBV6-6 and TRBJ1-6; the D gene is possibly TRBD1 (5 bases). CDR3 length equals 15 residues. CDR1 is MNHNY, CDR2 SVGAGI, per germline (reference sequence). V was shortened by 4 bases and J by 7 bases, with 14 bases between the two germline ends. CDR3 in amino acids: CASSSTGTQNSPLHF. In DNA, the CDR3 is TGTGCCAGCAGTTCCACCGGGACGCAAAATTCACCCCTCCACTTT.

This rearrangement joins TRBV7-3 to TRBJ2-7, with D perhaps TRBD2 (6 bases). This CDR3 contains 14 residues. Looked up from germline, CDR1 is SGHTA and CDR2 is FQGTGA. Deletions cut 5 bases from V and 5 bases from J, with 16 bases between. The chain's CDR3 is CASSPDGGVNEQYF. The CDR3 DNA reads TGTGCCAGCAGCCCGGACGGCGGGGTCAACGAGCAGTACTTC.

The chain has TRBV19 and TRBJ1-6; D is perhaps TRBD1 (6 bases). The length of the CDR3 is 15 residues. Germline V gives CDR1 LNHDA, CDR2 SQIVND (reference sequence). The V gene lost 4 bases and the J gene lost 6 bases, with 13 bases spanning the gap. The CDR3 sequence: CASSTRTGINSPLHF. The CDR3 DNA reads TGTGCCAGTAGTACGCGCACAGGGATTAATTCACCCCTCCACTTT.

V and J are TRBV6-5 and TRBJ1-4, with unresolved D. Germline V gives CDR1 MNHEY, CDR2 SVGAGI. This CDR3 is built from 16 residues. Trimming cost V 4 bases and J 5 bases, with 17 bases left between them. CDR3 sequence: CASSSFEHSGNEKLFF. The CDR3 nucleotides are TGTGCCAGCAGTTCCTTCGAACATAGCGGAAATGAAAAACTGTTTTTT.

V gene TRBV11-3 combines with J gene TRBJ2-1, with 10 bases identical to TRBD2. The V gene end was trimmed by 5 bases and the J gene end by 3 bases; junction bases not matched to a gene: 4. The CDR3 runs 15 residues. Germline CDR1 SGHNT, CDR2 YENEEA. The CDR3 loop reads CASSLTSGDYNEQFF. CDR3 sequence (DNA): TGTGCCAGCAGCCTCACTAGCGGGGACTACAATGAGCAGTTCTTC. The full variable domain, rest sourced from reference TRBV11-3 and TRBJ2-1, is EAGVVQSPRYKIIEKKQPVAFWCNPISGHNTLYWYLQNLGQGPELLIRYENEEAVDDSQLPKDRFSAERLKGVDSTLKIQPAELGDSAVYLCASSLTSGDYNEQFFGPGTRLTVL.

V usage is TRBV3-1 (or the pseudogene TRBV3-2) and J usage is TRBJ1-4; D is undetermined. The CDR3 spans 15 residues. V was pared by 5 bases and J by 3 bases, with 13 bases between. CDR1 is LGHDT, CDR2 YNNKEL, per germline (reference sequence). The chain's CDR3 is CASSKVSPANEKLFF. DNA of the CDR3: TGTGCCAGCAGCAAGGTCTCTCCGGCTAATGAAAAACTGTTTTTT.

This chain connects TRBV11-3 to TRBJ2-7; 9 bases match TRBD2. V was pared by 5 bases and J by 4 bases, with 12 bases of the junction left unmatched. The CDR3 has 16 residues. The germline gives CDR1 SGHNT, CDR2 YENEEA. CDR3 in amino acids: CASSRIVPSGAYEQYF. The CDR3 nucleotides read TGTGCCAGCAGCCGCATAGTGCCTAGCGGGGCATACGAGCAGTACTTC.

The V and J genes are TRBV11-2 and TRBJ2-4; 11 bases line up with TRBD2. Germline V lookup: CDR1 SGHAT, CDR2 FQNNGV. Losses at the gene ends were 5 bases for V and 0 bases for J; bases not matched to a gene: 9. There are 18 residues in the CDR3. CDR3 coding DNA: TGTGCCAGCAGCCTAGCGGGGGGACCCCGACTAGCCAAAAACATTCAGTACTTC. This gives the protein CASSLAGGPRLAKNIQYF. Full variable domain (rest looked up from reference TRBV11-2 and TRBJ2-4): EAGVAQSPRYKIIEKRQSVAFWCNPISGHATLYWYQQILGQGPKLLIQFQNNGVVDDSQLPKDRFSAERLKGVDSTLKIQPAKLEDSAVYLCASSLAGGPRLAKNIQYFGAGTRLSVL.

The V call is TRBV7-2, the J call TRBJ2-7, with 12 bases that match TRBD2. Germline assignment: CDR1 SGHTA and CDR2 FQGNSA. There are 16 residues in the CDR3. V trimming: 1 base; J trimming: 6 bases; junction bases outside the gene matches: 7. CDR3 in amino acids: CASSLVGTSGLIEQYF. In DNA form, the CDR3 reads TGTGCCAGCAGCTTAGTAGGGACTAGCGGGCTGATCGAGCAGTACTTC. The variable domain in full, completed from reference TRBV7-2 and TRBJ2-7, reads GAGVSQSPSNKVTEKGKDVELRCDPISGHTALYWYRQSLGQGLEFLIYFQGNSAPDKSGLPSDRFSAERTGGSVSTLTIQRTQQEDSAVYLCASSLVGTSGLIEQYFGPGTRLTVT.

CDR3 sequence: CASLGGLIFSYNSPLHF. CDR3 DNA sequence: TGTGCCAGCTTGGGGGGACTGATTTTCTCCTATAATTCACCCCTCCACTTT. V usage is TRBV11-3 and J usage is TRBJ1-6, with D perhaps matching TRBD1 (5 bases). V was shortened by 8 bases and J by 0 bases, with 17 bases between the two germline ends. Germline V gene data show CDR1 as SGHNT and CDR2 as YENEEA. This CDR3 has 17 residues.

The J gene is TRBJ2-1, the V gene TRBV12-3 or TRBV12-4; the match to TRBD2 covers 8 bases. The CDR3 extends over 13 amino acids. The V and J ends lost 6 bases and 6 bases, in that order; junction bases with no gene match: 4. CDR3 coding DNA: TGTGCCAGCAGCCCGGGGGGGGTCAATGAGCAGTTCTTC. Encoded protein: CASSPGGVNEQFF.

V and J are TRBV7-8 and TRBJ1-2, with unresolved D. CDR3 length: 15 residues. CDR1 is SGHVS and CDR2 is FQNEAQ in the germline V gene. The V end lost 3 bases, the J end lost 1 base, and 12 bases lay between the germline ends. CDR3 sequence: CASSFGWRRNYGYTF. The CDR3 DNA reads as TGTGCCAGCAGCTTCGGTTGGAGGCGTAACTATGGCTACACCTTC.

The V gene is TRBV25-1, the J gene TRBJ2-1; TRBD1 agrees at 8 bases. V dropped 2 bases and J dropped 6; count of bases not matched to a gene: 6. This CDR3 has 15 residues. CDR1 and CDR2 (germline): MGHDK, SYGVNS. The CDR3 nucleotides are TGTGCCAGCAGTGAAAGACAGGGGATCCCCAATGAGCAGTTCTTC. Its translation is CASSERQGIPNEQFF.

The J gene is TRBJ2-3, the V gene TRBV11-2, with D maybe TRBD1 (6 bases). Trimming removed 2 bases at V and 3 bases at J, with 15 bases between. Germline assignment: CDR1 SGHAT and CDR2 FQNNGV. CDR3 size: 16 residues. CDR3 loop: CASSLLAQGGTDTQYF. The CDR3 region has the DNA TGTGCCAGCAGCTTATTGGCACAGGGTGGTACAGATACGCAGTATTTT.

The V and J genes are TRBV28 and TRBJ1-2; D call uncertain. Per the germline V gene, CDR1 is MDHEN and CDR2 is SYDVKM. The CDR3 covers 12 residues. V was pared by 10 bases and J by 4 bases, with 13 bases between. The chain's CDR3 is CATSENGYGYTF. CDR3 DNA: TGTGCCACTTCCGAGAACGGCTATGGCTACACCTTC.

The chain combines TRBV4-2 with TRBJ2-5; D is possibly TRBD1 or TRBD2 (5 bases each). Trimming left V 0 bases short and J 6 bases short, with 17 bases between. Germline V lookup: CDR1 LGHNA, CDR2 YNFKEQ. The CDR3 loop spans 16 amino acids. CDR3 sequence: CASSQEEGRRAKTQYF. The CDR3 coding sequence is TGTGCCAGCAGCCAAGAAGAGGGGCGCAGGGCGAAGACCCAGTACTTC.